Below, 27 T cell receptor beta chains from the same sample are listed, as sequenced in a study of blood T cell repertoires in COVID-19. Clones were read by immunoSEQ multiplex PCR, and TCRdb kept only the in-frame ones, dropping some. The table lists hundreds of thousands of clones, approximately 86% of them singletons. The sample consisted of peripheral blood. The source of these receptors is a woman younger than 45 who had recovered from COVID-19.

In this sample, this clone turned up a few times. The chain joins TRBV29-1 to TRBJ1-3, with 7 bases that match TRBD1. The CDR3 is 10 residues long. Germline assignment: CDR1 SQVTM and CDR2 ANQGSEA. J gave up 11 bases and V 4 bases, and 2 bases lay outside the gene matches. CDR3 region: CSVGDRAIYF. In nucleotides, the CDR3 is TGCAGCGTTGGAGACAGGGCCATATATTTT.

The CDR3 DNA reads TGTGCCAGCAGCCAAGAACTAGCGGGCTATGGGGAGCAGTACTTC. It yields the protein CASSQELAGYGEQYF. V and J are TRBV3-1 (or the pseudogene TRBV3-2) and TRBJ2-7; TRBD2 matches at 9 bases. Germline CDR1 reads LGHDT; CDR2 reads YNNKEL (reference sequence). This CDR3 has 15 residues. The V gene end was trimmed by 0 bases and the J gene end by 7 bases; junction bases not matched to a gene: 7.

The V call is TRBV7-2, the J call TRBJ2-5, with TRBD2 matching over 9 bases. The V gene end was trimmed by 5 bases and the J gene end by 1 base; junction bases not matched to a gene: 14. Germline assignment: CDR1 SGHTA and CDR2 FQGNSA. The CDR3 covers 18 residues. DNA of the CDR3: TGTGCCAGCAGCGACCCCTCTAGCGGGGAGCTATTCCAAGAGACCCAGTACTTC. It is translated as CASSDPSSGELFQETQYF.

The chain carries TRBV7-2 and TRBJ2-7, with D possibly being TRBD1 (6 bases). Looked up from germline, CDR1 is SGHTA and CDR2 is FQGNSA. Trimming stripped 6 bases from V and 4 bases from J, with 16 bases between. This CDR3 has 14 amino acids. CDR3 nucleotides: TGTGCCAGCAGTCCCAGGGGTTCGGGATACGAGCAGTACTTC. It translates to CASSPRGSGYEQYF. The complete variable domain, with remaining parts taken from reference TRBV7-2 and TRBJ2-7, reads GAGVSQSPSNKVTEKGKDVELRCDPISGHTALYWYRQSLGQGLEFLIYFQGNSAPDKSGLPSDRFSAERTGGSVSTLTIQRTQQEDSAVYLCASSPRGSGYEQYFGPGTRLTVT.

The CDR3 loop reads CSASAANYGYTF. CDR3 in DNA: TGCAGTGCTAGTGCAGCTAACTATGGCTACACCTTC. V is TRBV20-1 and J is TRBJ1-2; D not resolved. The germline V gene has CDR1 DFQATT and CDR2 SNEGSKA (reference sequence). Trimming took 3 bases from V and 0 from J, leaving 5 bases between them. The CDR3 is 12 residues long.

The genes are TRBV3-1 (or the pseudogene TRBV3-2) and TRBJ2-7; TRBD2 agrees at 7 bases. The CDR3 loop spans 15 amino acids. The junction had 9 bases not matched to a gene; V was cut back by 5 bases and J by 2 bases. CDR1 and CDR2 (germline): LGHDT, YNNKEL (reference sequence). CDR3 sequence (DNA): TGTGCCAGCAGCAGACCAGCGGGGCTTACCTACGAGCAGTACTTC. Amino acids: CASSRPAGLTYEQYF.

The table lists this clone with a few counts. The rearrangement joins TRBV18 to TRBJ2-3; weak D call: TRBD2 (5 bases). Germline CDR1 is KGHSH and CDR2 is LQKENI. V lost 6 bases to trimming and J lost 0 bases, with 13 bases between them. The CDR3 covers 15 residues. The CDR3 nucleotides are TGTGCCAGCTCGCGGGCCGCCACTAGCACAGATACGCAGTATTTT. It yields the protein CASSRAATSTDTQYF.

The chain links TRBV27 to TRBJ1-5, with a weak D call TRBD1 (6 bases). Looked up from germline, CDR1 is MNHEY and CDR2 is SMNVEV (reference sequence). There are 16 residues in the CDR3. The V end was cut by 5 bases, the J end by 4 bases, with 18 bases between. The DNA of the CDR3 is TGTGCCAGCAGTCCACGGGCGACAGGACCAAATCAGCCCCAGCATTTT. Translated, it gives CASSPRATGPNQPQHF.

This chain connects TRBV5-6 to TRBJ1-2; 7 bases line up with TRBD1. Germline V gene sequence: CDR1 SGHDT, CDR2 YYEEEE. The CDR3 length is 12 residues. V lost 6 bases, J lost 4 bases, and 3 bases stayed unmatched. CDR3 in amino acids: CASTGTAYGYTF. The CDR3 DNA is TGTGCCAGCACCGGGACAGCCTATGGCTACACCTTC.

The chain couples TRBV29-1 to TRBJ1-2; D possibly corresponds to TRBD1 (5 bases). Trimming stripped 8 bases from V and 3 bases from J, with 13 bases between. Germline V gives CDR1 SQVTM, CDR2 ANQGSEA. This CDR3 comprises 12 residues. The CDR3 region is CSSRTGDYGYTF. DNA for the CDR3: TGCAGCTCACGAACAGGAGACTATGGCTACACCTTC.

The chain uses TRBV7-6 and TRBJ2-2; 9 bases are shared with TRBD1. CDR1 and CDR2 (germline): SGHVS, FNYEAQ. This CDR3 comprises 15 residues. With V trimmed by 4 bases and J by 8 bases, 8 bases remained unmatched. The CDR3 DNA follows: TGTGCCAGCAGCTCGGGACAGGGACCAGTTGGGGAGCTGTTTTTT. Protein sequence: CASSSGQGPVGELFF.

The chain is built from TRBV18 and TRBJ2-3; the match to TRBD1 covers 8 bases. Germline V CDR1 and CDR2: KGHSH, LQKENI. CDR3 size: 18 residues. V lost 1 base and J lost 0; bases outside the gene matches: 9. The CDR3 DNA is TGTGCCAGCTCACCACGGGACAGGCCTACCTCTAGCACAGATACGCAGTATTTT. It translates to CASSPRDRPTSSTDTQYF.

CDR3 coding DNA: TGCGCCAGCAGCCCTACTGAGAACTATGGCTACACCTTC. This encodes CASSPTENYGYTF. The chain joins TRBV5-1 to TRBJ1-2; no reliable D call. Germline CDR1 SGHRS, CDR2 YFSETQ. Trimming left V 4 bases short and J 2 bases short, with 9 bases between. CDR3 size: 13 residues.

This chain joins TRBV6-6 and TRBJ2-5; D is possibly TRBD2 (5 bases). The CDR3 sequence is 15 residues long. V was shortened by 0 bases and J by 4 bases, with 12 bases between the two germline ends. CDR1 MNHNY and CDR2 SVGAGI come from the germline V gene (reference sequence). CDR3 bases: TGTGCCAGCAGTTACTCCGGGGTCCGGGCAGAGACCCAGTACTTC. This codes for CASSYSGVRAETQYF.

The CDR3: CASSPRTSGVGYNEQFF. The CDR3 DNA reads as TGTGCCAGCAGTCCGCGGACTAGCGGGGTGGGCTACAATGAGCAGTTCTTC. V is TRBV27 and J is TRBJ2-1; TRBD2 aligns across 12 bases. The V gene end was trimmed by 5 bases and the J gene end by 3 bases; junction bases not matched to a gene: 8. CDR3 size: 17 residues. From germline, CDR1 is MNHEY and CDR2 SMNVEV (reference sequence).

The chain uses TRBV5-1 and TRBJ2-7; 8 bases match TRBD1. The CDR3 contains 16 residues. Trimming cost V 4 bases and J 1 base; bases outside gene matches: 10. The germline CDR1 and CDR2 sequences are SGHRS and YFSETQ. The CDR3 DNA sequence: TGCGCCAGCAGCCCCCCGGGACAGGAGCCATCCTACGAGCAGTACTTC. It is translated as CASSPPGQEPSYEQYF.

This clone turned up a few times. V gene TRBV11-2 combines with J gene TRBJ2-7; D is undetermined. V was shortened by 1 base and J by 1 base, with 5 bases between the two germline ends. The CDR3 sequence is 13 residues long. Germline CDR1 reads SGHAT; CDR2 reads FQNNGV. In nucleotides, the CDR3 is TGTGCCAGCAGCTTAGCCGGGTCCTACGAGCAGTACTTC. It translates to CASSLAGSYEQYF. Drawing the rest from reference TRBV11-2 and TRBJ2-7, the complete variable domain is EAGVAQSPRYKIIEKRQSVAFWCNPISGHATLYWYQQILGQGPKLLIQFQNNGVVDDSQLPKDRFSAERLKGVDSTLKIQPAKLEDSAVYLCASSLAGSYEQYFGPGTRLTVT.

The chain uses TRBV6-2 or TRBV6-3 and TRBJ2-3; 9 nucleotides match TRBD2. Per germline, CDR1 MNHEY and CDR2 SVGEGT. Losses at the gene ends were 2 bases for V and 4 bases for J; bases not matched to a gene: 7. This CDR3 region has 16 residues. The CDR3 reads CASSYPSGEGPDTQYF. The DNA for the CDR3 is TGTGCCAGCAGTTACCCTAGCGGGGAAGGGCCAGATACGCAGTATTTT.

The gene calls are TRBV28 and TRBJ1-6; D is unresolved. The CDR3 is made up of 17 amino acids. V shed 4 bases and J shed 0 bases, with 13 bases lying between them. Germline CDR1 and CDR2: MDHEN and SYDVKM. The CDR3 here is CASSSPTRSSYNSPLHF. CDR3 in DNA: TGTGCCAGCAGTTCCCCAACAAGGAGCTCCTATAATTCACCCCTCCACTTT.

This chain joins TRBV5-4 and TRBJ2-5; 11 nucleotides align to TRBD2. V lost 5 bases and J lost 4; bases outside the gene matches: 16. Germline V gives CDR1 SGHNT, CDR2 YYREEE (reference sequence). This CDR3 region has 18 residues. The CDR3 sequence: CASSYFTSGRVGGETQYF. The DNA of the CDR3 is TGTGCCAGCAGTTACTTTACTAGCGGGAGAGTGGGGGGAGAGACCCAGTACTTC.

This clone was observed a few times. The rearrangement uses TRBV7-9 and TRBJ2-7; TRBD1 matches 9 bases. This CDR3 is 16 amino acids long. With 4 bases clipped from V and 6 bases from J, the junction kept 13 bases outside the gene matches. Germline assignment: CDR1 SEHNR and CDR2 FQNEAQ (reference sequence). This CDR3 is CASSSDPTGGPVEQYF. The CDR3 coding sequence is TGTGCCAGCAGCTCGGATCCGACAGGGGGGCCCGTCGAGCAGTACTTC.

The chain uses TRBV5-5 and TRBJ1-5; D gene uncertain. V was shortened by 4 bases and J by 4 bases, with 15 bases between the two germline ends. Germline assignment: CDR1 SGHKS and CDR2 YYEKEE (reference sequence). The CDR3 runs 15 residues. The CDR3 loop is CASSPTGVKNQPQHF. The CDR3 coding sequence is TGTGCCAGCAGCCCGACCGGGGTGAAGAATCAGCCCCAGCATTTT.

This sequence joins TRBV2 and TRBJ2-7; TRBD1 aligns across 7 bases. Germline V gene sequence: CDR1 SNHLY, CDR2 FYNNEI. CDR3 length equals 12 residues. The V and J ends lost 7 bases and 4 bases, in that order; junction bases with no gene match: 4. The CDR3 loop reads CASKGQRYEQYF. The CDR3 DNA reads TGTGCCAGCAAGGGACAGCGATACGAGCAGTACTTC.

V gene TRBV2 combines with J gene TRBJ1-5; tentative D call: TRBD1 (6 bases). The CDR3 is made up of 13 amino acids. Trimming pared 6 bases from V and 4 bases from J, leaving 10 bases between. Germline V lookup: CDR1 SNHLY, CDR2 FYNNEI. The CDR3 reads CASRTGPNQPQHF. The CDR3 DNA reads TGTGCCAGCAGAACAGGGCCAAATCAGCCCCAGCATTTT.

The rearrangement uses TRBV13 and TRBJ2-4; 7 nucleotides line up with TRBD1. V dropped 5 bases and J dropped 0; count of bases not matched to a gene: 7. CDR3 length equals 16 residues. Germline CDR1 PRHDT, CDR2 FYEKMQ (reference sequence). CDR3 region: CASSATGEIAKNIQYF. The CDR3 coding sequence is TGTGCCAGCAGCGCAACAGGGGAGATAGCCAAAAACATTCAGTACTTC.

The CDR3 here is CASSSRDRVDGYTF. The CDR3 DNA sequence: TGTGCCAGCAGCTCCAGGGACAGGGTGGACGGCTACACCTTC. This chain connects TRBV7-2 to TRBJ1-2; TRBD1 aligns across 9 bases. CDR1 is SGHTA and CDR2 is FQGNSA in the germline V gene. CDR3 size: 14 residues. Trimming took 4 bases from V and 8 from J; bases not matched to a gene: 8.

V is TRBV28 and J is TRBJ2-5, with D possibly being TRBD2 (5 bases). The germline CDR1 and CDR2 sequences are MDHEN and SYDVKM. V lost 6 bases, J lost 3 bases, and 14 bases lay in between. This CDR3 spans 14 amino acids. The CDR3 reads CASRLGSVKETQYF. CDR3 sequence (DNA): TGTGCCAGCAGGTTGGGTAGCGTAAAAGAGACCCAGTACTTC.